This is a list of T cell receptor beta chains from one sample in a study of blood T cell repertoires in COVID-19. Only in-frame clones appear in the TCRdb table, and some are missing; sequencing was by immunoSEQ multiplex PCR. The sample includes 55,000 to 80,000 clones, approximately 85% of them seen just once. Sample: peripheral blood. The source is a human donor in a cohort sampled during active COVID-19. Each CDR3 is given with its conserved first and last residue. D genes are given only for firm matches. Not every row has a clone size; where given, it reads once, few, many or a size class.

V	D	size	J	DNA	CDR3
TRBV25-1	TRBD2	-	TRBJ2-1	TGTGCCAGCAGTATAGCGGGGGGGCAGGTTGAGCAGTTCTTC	CASSIAGGQVEQFF
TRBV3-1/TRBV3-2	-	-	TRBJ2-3	TGTGCCAGCAGCCGCCGGGAAGATACGCAGTATTTT	CASSRREDTQYF
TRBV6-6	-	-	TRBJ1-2	TGTGCCAGCAGTTACTCGTTGGCAGTCTATGGCTACACCTTC	CASSYSLAVYGYTF
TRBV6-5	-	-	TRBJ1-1	TGTGCCAGCCTTTACAGGGATGGCACTGAAGCTTTCTTT	CASLYRDGTEAFF
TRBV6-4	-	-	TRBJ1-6	TGTGCCAGCAGCCCGGGTCCCTGGAGTAATTCACCCCTCCACTTT	CASSPGPWSNSPLHF
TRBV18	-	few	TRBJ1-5	TGTGCCAGCTCAGCACAGGGAGGCAATCAGCCCCAGCATTTT	CASSAQGGNQPQHF
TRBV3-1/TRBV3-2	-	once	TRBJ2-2	TGTGCCAGCAGTAGGAGGCCAGAAGCCACCGGGGAGCTGTTTTTT	CASSRRPEATGELFF
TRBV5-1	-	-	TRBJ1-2	TGCGCCAGCAGCGCCGGGGATGGCTACACCTTC	CASSAGDGYTF
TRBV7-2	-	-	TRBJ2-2	TGTGCCAGCAGCTTAGCGGGGGGGCGGACCGGGGAGCTGTTTTTT	CASSLAGGRTGELFF
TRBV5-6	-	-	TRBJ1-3	TGTGCCAGCAGCTTGGGGGGCCCCCTCTCTGGAAACACCATATATTTT	CASSLGGPLSGNTIYF
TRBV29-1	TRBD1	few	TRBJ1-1	TGCAGCGCTCCACCGGGACAGGGATTCACTGAAGCTTTCTTT	CSAPPGQGFTEAFF
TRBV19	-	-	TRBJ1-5	TGTGCCAGTAGTATGGGTGGCGGCCAGCCCCAGCATTTT	CASSMGGGQPQHF
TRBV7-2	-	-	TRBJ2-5	TGTGCCAGCAGCTTAAGGGTGGGAGTAGAGACCCAGTACTTC	CASSLRVGVETQYF
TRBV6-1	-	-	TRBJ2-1	TGTGCCAGCAGTGACGCTGCGGGGTGGATTAGGGATGAGCAGTTCTTC	CASSDAAGWIRDEQFF
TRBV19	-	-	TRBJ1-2	TGTGCCAGTAGTATAGACAGGGCGGCTGGCTACACCTTC	CASSIDRAAGYTF
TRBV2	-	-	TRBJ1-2	TGTGCCAGCAGTGTCCGGGATGAGGGTGGCTACACCTTC	CASSVRDEGGYTF
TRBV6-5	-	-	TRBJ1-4	TGTGCCAGCAGTTACACCTGGGGGGGCGAGTGGAAACTGTTTTTT	CASSYTWGGEWKLFF